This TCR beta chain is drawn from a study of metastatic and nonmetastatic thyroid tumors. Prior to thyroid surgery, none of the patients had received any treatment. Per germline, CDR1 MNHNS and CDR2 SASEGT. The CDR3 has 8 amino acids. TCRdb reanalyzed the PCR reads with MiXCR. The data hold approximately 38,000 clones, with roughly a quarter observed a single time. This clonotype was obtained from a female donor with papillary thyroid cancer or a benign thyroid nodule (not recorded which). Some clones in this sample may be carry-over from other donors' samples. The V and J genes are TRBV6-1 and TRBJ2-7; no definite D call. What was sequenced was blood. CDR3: CVVREQYF. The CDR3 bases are TGTGTCGTAAGGGAGCAGTACTTC.